These 31 T cell receptor beta chains were all obtained from the same sample, sequenced in a study of response to subunit inactivated influenza vaccine. From the RT-PCR reads, TCRdb called clonotypes with MiXCR, one entry per CDR3 protein. The sample yields just over 300,000 distinct CDR3 sequences, 20% to 25% seen once. The sample in question was PBMCs from blood, obtained roughly 20 months after vaccination. Receptor source: a man aged 45-69 years who received an inactivated influenza vaccine.

The chain combines TRBV20-1 with TRBJ2-7, with D possibly being TRBD1 (5 bases). Deletions cut 1 base from V and 5 bases from J, with 9 bases between. This CDR3 has 12 residues. The germline V gene has CDR1 DFQATT and CDR2 SNEGSKA (reference sequence). CDR3 sequence reads: CSARARGDEQYF. The CDR3 DNA reads as TGCAGTGCTAGAGCTAGGGGCGACGAGCAGTACTTC.

Only a few counts were recorded for this clonotype. The chain joins TRBV7-9 to TRBJ1-1, with a tentative D call TRBD1 (5 bases). Germline CDR1 reads SEHNR; CDR2 reads FQNEAQ (reference sequence). Trimming left V 4 bases short and J 6 bases short, with 15 bases between. The CDR3 consists of 14 residues. The CDR3 protein is CASSSGTAASEAFF. Here the CDR3 DNA reads TGTGCCAGCAGCTCCGGGACGGCTGCTTCTGAAGCTTTCTTT.

In the case of this clonotype: This may arise from a read error, as a much more abundant clone is one base away. This chain uses TRBV28 with TRBJ1-1; D gene uncertain. The CDR3 contains 12 residues. V lost 2 bases and J 3 bases, leaving 4 bases between the germline ends. CDR1 MDHEN and CDR2 SYDVKM come from the germline V gene. The CDR3, as DNA: TGTGCCAGCAGTTTAATGTACACTGAAGCTTTCTTT. As protein: CASSLMYTEAFF. Based on the CDR3 plus reference TRBV28 and TRBJ1-1, the full variable domain is DVKVTQSSRYLVKRTGEKVFLECVQDMDHENMFWYRQDPGLGLRLIYFSYDVKMKEKGDIPEGYSVSREKKERFSLILESASTNQTSMYLCASSLMYTEAFFGQGTRLTVV.

This clonotype was seen a few times. This rearrangement joins TRBV10-3 to TRBJ2-2, with no clear D. The CDR3 is 13 residues long. With 7 bases removed from V and 0 bases from J, the gap between germline ends came to 6 bases. Per germline, CDR1 ENHRY and CDR2 SYGVKD. The CDR3: CAINGPNTGELFF. The CDR3 coding sequence is TGTGCCATCAACGGGCCGAACACCGGGGAGCTGTTTTTT.

The gene calls are TRBV20-1 and TRBJ1-5, with D unclear. The CDR3 has 19 residues. Germline lookup yields CDR1 DFQATT and CDR2 SNEGSKA (reference sequence). The ends were cut back, 4 bases at V and 0 bases at J, with 25 bases in the middle. CDR3 sequence: CSAKIPRTGRFYSNQPQHF. CDR3 DNA sequence: TGCAGTGCTAAAATCCCCAGGACGGGAAGATTTTATAGCAATCAGCCCCAGCATTTT.

Many counts were recorded for this clonotype. The V gene is TRBV5-1, the J gene TRBJ1-1; perhaps TRBD1 as D (6 bases). The CDR3 runs 15 residues. Trimming removed 0 bases at V and 1 base at J, with 10 bases between. CDR1 is SGHRS, CDR2 YFSETQ, per germline. The CDR3 DNA reads as TGCGCCAGCAGCTTGGACGGACAGAGGAACACTGAAGCTTTCTTT. Its translation: CASSLDGQRNTEAFF.

J is TRBJ1-6 and V is TRBV7-8; D is ambiguous. Germline V CDR1 and CDR2: SGHVS, FQNEAQ. The V and J ends lost 6 bases and 9 bases respectively, with 18 bases between them. The CDR3 totals 15 residues. In nucleotides, the CDR3 is TGTGCCAGCAGTTTAACCTCCGGGATTTTTTCACCCCTCCACTTT. It is translated as CASSLTSGIFSPLHF.

This clonotype has ten or more counts. The chain joins TRBV4-1 to TRBJ1-2; 11 nucleotides agree with TRBD1. The CDR3 has 14 amino acids. With V trimmed by 4 bases and J by 8 bases, 6 bases remained unmatched. The V gene's germline CDR1 is MGHRA and CDR2 YSYEKL. CDR3 nucleotide sequence: TGCGCCAGCAGCCGGGGGACAGGGGGGAACGGCTACACCTTC. This gives the protein CASSRGTGGNGYTF.

This clonotype came up a few times. The chain recombines TRBV20-1 with TRBJ1-2; D is perhaps TRBD1 (6 bases). V lost 3 bases, J lost 6 bases, and 11 bases lay in between. Germline V gene sequence: CDR1 DFQATT, CDR2 SNEGSKA (reference sequence). CDR3 length: 12 residues. In nucleotides, the CDR3 is TGCAGTGCTAGGTACAGGGCGGATGGCTACACCTTC. It translates to CSARYRADGYTF.

This chain uses TRBV20-1 with TRBJ1-5; tentative D call: TRBD1 (6 bases). This CDR3 region has 14 residues. V dropped 6 bases and J dropped 0 bases, with 12 bases sitting between them. Germline V gene data show CDR1 as DFQATT and CDR2 as SNEGSKA (reference sequence). CDR3 residues: CSASGQISNQPQHF. The CDR3 DNA reads TGCAGTGCCTCCGGACAGATTAGCAATCAGCCCCAGCATTTT.

This chain uses TRBV5-1 with TRBJ2-7; D not certain. Germline CDR1 and CDR2: SGHRS and YFSETQ. Trimming pared 0 bases from V and 4 bases from J, leaving 8 bases between. This CDR3 region has 13 residues. The CDR3 DNA follows: TGCGCCAGCAGCTTGGTGCTGGGGTACGAGCAGTACTTC. This codes for CASSLVLGYEQYF.

This chain joins TRBV27 and TRBJ2-5; no definite D call. Trimming pared 6 bases from V and 2 bases from J, leaving 16 bases between. Germline loops: CDR1 MNHEY, CDR2 SMNVEV (reference sequence). This CDR3 spans 15 amino acids. The chain's CDR3 is CASSPAIWGQETQYF. CDR3 in DNA: TGTGCCAGCAGCCCTGCCATCTGGGGTCAAGAGACCCAGTACTTC.

A single count supports this clonotype. Germline is not matched at one junction end, which may reflect a read error. The V and J genes are TRBV28 and TRBJ1-1; D uncertain. Germline loops: CDR1 MDHEN, CDR2 SYDVKM. This CDR3 spans 14 amino acids. CDR3 loop: CASSLMTVNTEALF. The CDR3 nucleotides read TGTGCCAGCAGTTTAATGACGGTGAACACTGAAGCTTTATTT.

A few counts support this clonotype. V is TRBV6-5 and J is TRBJ1-2; no definite D call. Per the germline V gene, CDR1 is MNHEY and CDR2 is SVGAGI. With 8 bases removed from V and 7 bases from J, the gap between germline ends came to 11 bases. CDR3 size: 11 residues. CDR3 loop: CASGSWVGYTF. Written as DNA, the CDR3 is TGTGCCAGCGGATCTTGGGTTGGCTACACCTTC.

This clonotype has at least ten counts. The chain couples TRBV5-1 to TRBJ1-4; unclear D gene. From germline, CDR1 is SGHRS and CDR2 YFSETQ. V dropped 0 bases and J dropped 0 bases, with 9 bases sitting between them. The CDR3 loop spans 16 amino acids. This CDR3 is CASSLGHTATNEKLFF. The CDR3 nucleotides read TGCGCCAGCAGCTTGGGGCATACGGCAACTAATGAAAAACTGTTTTTT.

This clonotype was seen a handful of times. V usage is TRBV5-1 and J usage is TRBJ2-1; 11 bases agree with TRBD2. With 7 bases clipped from V and 4 bases from J, the junction kept 4 bases outside the gene matches. From germline, CDR1 is SGHRS and CDR2 YFSETQ. CDR3 size: 14 residues. The CDR3 sequence: CASRGTSGYNEQFF. As DNA, the CDR3 is TGCGCCAGCCGCGGGACTAGCGGTTACAATGAGCAGTTCTTC.

The chain carries TRBV10-2 and TRBJ2-2; maybe TRBD2 (7 bases). The germline V and J ends were trimmed by 10 bases and 7 bases, with 22 bases remaining between them. The CDR3 consists of 15 residues. CDR1 and CDR2 (germline): WSHSY, SAAADI. The CDR3 sequence: CATLFRGARNGELFF. The CDR3 DNA reads as TGCGCCACCCTCTTTCGGGGGGCCCGAAACGGGGAGCTGTTTTTT.

The J gene is TRBJ1-6, the V gene TRBV6-5; D is unresolved. The V gene's germline CDR1 is MNHEY and CDR2 SVGAGI. V lost 0 bases to trimming and J lost 9 bases, with 3 bases between them. CDR3 length equals 12 residues. CDR3 amino acids: CASSYSTSPLHF. CDR3 nucleotide sequence: TGTGCCAGCAGTTACTCGACTTCACCCCTCCACTTT.

This clonotype was seen only once. The CDR3 here is CSARDLQETQYF. The CDR3 bases are TGCAGTGCTAGAGACCTCCAAGAGACCCAGTACTTC. The V call is TRBV20-1, the J call TRBJ2-5; D is undetermined. The CDR3 is made up of 12 amino acids. The germline CDR1 and CDR2 sequences are DFQATT and SNEGSKA (reference sequence). V lost 0 bases and J 1 base, leaving 3 bases between the germline ends.

This clonotype was seen a handful of times. The V call is TRBV30, the J call TRBJ1-1, with D hard to call. There are 12 residues in the CDR3. Between the trimmed V and J ends, which lost 3 bases and 1 base, there was a span of 6 bases. Germline V gene sequence: CDR1 GTSNPN, CDR2 SVGIG (reference sequence). The CDR3 here is CAWREQNTEAFF. DNA for the CDR3: TGTGCCTGGAGGGAACAGAACACTGAAGCTTTCTTT.

In its sample, this clonotype was seen many times. This chain uses TRBV18 with TRBJ1-1; 8 bases fit TRBD1. The CDR3 is made up of 16 amino acids. Germline CDR1 and CDR2: KGHSH and LQKENI. J was trimmed by 3 bases and V by 1 base; bases with no gene match: 7. The CDR3 loop is CASSPRPTGVDTEAFF. CDR3 nucleotides: TGTGCCAGCTCACCACGCCCGACAGGGGTGGACACTGAAGCTTTCTTT.

The chain has TRBV7-9 and TRBJ1-5, with 10 bases matching TRBD1. Germline-derived CDR1 and CDR2 are SEHNR and FQNEAQ (reference sequence). The CDR3 is made up of 15 amino acids. With V trimmed by 5 bases and J by 9 bases, 10 bases remained unmatched. Written as DNA, the CDR3 is TGTGCCAGCAGCGCCGGGACAGGGGTTCCGAGGCCCCAGCATTTT. Its protein product is CASSAGTGVPRPQHF.

This CDR3 is CAWSIEQGAMETQYF. As DNA, the CDR3 is TGTGCCTGGAGCATAGAACAGGGGGCGATGGAGACCCAGTACTTC. The rearrangement uses TRBV30 and TRBJ2-5, with 9 nucleotides matching TRBD1. The germline V gene encodes CDR1 GTSNPN and CDR2 SVGIG (reference sequence). V shed 3 bases and J 5 bases; nucleotides not matched to a gene: 10. CDR3 size: 15 residues.

This clonotype showed up many times. The CDR3 here is CASSLYRGGTEAFF. CDR3 DNA sequence: TGCGCCAGCAGCTTGTATAGGGGCGGCACTGAAGCTTTCTTT. V usage is TRBV5-1 and J usage is TRBJ1-1; D is perhaps TRBD1 (5 bases). Trimming removed 1 base from V and 4 bases from J, with 11 bases in between. The V gene's germline CDR1 is SGHRS and CDR2 YFSETQ. This CDR3 spans 14 amino acids.

This rearrangement joins TRBV5-1 to TRBJ2-2; TRBD1 matches 9 bases. CDR1 is SGHRS, CDR2 YFSETQ, per germline. J was trimmed by 7 bases and V by 0 bases; bases with no gene match: 4. The CDR3 totals 15 residues. The DNA of the CDR3 is TGCGCCAGCAGCTTGGGGACAGGGGCCAACGGGGAGCTGTTTTTT. It specifies CASSLGTGANGELFF.

The DNA of the CDR3 is TGCAGTGCTAGAGGAGACCGAGGGGAGACCCAGTACTTC. As protein: CSARGDRGETQYF. This chain joins TRBV20-1 and TRBJ2-5; the D gene is possibly TRBD2 (5 bases). The CDR3 sequence is 13 residues long. Germline V gives CDR1 DFQATT, CDR2 SNEGSKA (reference sequence). The V gene lost 1 base and the J gene lost 5 bases, with 11 bases spanning the gap.

The V gene is TRBV12-3 or TRBV12-4, the J gene TRBJ1-2; TRBD1 is a possible D gene (5 bases). Trimming removed 3 bases from V and 1 base from J, with 15 bases in between. The CDR3 consists of 16 residues. In DNA, the CDR3 is TGTGCCAGCAGTTTTATCGGTCCGGGGGTTAACTATGGCTACACCTTC. Its protein is CASSFIGPGVNYGYTF.

The table lists this clonotype with a few counts. J is TRBJ2-2 and V is TRBV3-1; no clear D. This CDR3 spans 14 amino acids. Trimming removed 3 bases at V and 4 bases at J, with 9 bases between. Germline-derived CDR1 and CDR2 are LGHDT and YNNKEL (reference sequence). In DNA, the CDR3 is TGTGCCAGCAGCCAGGGCTGGACCACCGGGGAGCTGTTTTTT. It specifies CASSQGWTTGELFF.

There are a few counts of this clonotype. The rearrangement uses TRBV6-1 and TRBJ2-7; D call uncertain. Per the germline V gene, CDR1 is MNHNS and CDR2 is SASEGT. V lost 6 bases and J lost 6, with 21 bases in between. The CDR3 contains 15 residues. CDR3 in DNA: TGTGCCAGCAGCTCACAACGGACGACCGGACCCGAGCAGTACTTC. Its translation is CASSSQRTTGPEQYF.

This clonotype has just a few counts. V is TRBV30 and J is TRBJ1-5, with 7 bases matching TRBD1. After removal of 0 bases from V and 8 bases from J, the junction contained 10 bases not matched to a gene. CDR1 and CDR2 (germline): GTSNPN, SVGIG (reference sequence). The CDR3 spans 15 residues. The CDR3: CAWSVGPGGSKPQHF. The DNA for the CDR3 is TGTGCCTGGAGTGTAGGGCCAGGGGGATCGAAGCCCCAGCATTTT.

This clonotype has only a few counts. The chain employs TRBV28 and TRBJ1-2, with TRBD1 as a possible D gene (6 bases). This CDR3 spans 15 amino acids. CDR1 is MDHEN, CDR2 SYDVKM, per germline. Trimming cost V 5 bases and J 0 bases, with 13 bases left between them. The CDR3 DNA sequence: TGTGCCAGCAGTCCCTCAGGGGTAACTAACTATGGCTACACCTTC. This sequence encodes CASSPSGVTNYGYTF.